The 15 T cell receptor beta chains below were found in one sample sequenced in a study of blood T cell repertoires in COVID-19. Data came from immunoSEQ multiplex PCR; TCRdb stores just in-frame clones and leaves some out. The top ten clones hold over 20% of a sample with approximately 28,000 clones, approximately 75% of them seen once. The sample consisted of peripheral blood. All receptors derive from a boy aged 2 to 10 with active or convalescent COVID-19.

This chain joins TRBV28 and TRBJ1-1; D might be TRBD1 (6 bases). This CDR3 spans 14 amino acids. Germline V gene data show CDR1 as MDHEN and CDR2 as SYDVKM. Trimming took off 5 bases at V and 0 bases at J, with 10 bases between the two ends. The CDR3 region is CASSPWTVNTEAFF. Written as DNA, the CDR3 is TGTGCCAGCAGTCCCTGGACAGTGAACACTGAAGCTTTCTTT.

This clone was counted many times. CDR3 in amino acids: CASSLRGGAGNSPLHF. In DNA form, the CDR3 reads TGTGCCAGCAGCTTAAGGGGGGGCGCGGGTAATTCACCCCTCCACTTT. V and J are TRBV7-2 and TRBJ1-6, with a weak D call TRBD1 (6 bases). Trimming pared 2 bases from V and 6 bases from J, leaving 14 bases between. CDR1 and CDR2 from the germline V gene are SGHTA and FQGNSA. This CDR3 has 16 residues. Full variable domain (rest looked up from reference TRBV7-2 and TRBJ1-6): GAGVSQSPSNKVTEKGKDVELRCDPISGHTALYWYRQSLGQGLEFLIYFQGNSAPDKSGLPSDRFSAERTGGSVSTLTIQRTQQEDSAVYLCASSLRGGAGNSPLHFGNGTRLTVT.

The rearrangement uses TRBV5-8 and TRBJ2-1; TRBD2 matches 8 bases. Germline values: CDR1 SGHTS, CDR2 YDEGEE. Trimming at V came to 3 bases and at J to 4 bases, leaving 6 bases not matched to a gene. CDR3 size: 15 residues. CDR3 amino acids: CASSSGGSGYNEQFF. Written as DNA, the CDR3 is TGTGCCAGCAGCTCGGGGGGGTCGGGGTACAATGAGCAGTTCTTC. The whole variable domain, remainder taken from reference TRBV5-8 and TRBJ2-1, is EAGVTQSPTHLIKTRGQQATLRCSPISGHTSVYWYQQALGLGLQFLLWYDEGEERNRGNFPPRFSGRQFPNYSSELNVNALELEDSALYLCASSSGGSGYNEQFFGPGTRLTVL.

There are many counts of this clone. The gene calls are TRBV7-8 and TRBJ2-7, with 9 bases identical to TRBD2. Per the germline V gene, CDR1 is SGHVS and CDR2 is FQNEAQ. The trim removed 5 bases at V and 2 bases at J, leaving 7 bases unmatched. There are 15 residues in the CDR3. Here the CDR3 reads CASSPGTSSPYEQYF. For the CDR3, the DNA is TGTGCCAGCAGCCCCGGGACTAGCAGTCCCTACGAGCAGTACTTC.

This chain connects TRBV4-1 to TRBJ2-1, with 10 bases identical to TRBD2. Germline CDR1 MGHRA, CDR2 YSYEKL. This CDR3 spans 16 amino acids. V was clipped by 2 bases and J by 4 bases; unmatched bases: 5. This CDR3 reads CASSQHGLADYNEQFF. As DNA, the CDR3 is TGCGCCAGCAGCCAACACGGACTAGCGGATTACAATGAGCAGTTCTTC.

V is TRBV6-1 and J is TRBJ1-2; 10 bases line up with TRBD1. The germline V gene has CDR1 MNHNS and CDR2 SASEGT. The CDR3 contains 15 residues. Losses at the gene ends were 0 bases for V and 4 bases for J; bases not matched to a gene: 2. CDR3: CASSEATGGPYGYTF. DNA for the CDR3: TGTGCCAGCAGTGAAGCGACAGGGGGCCCCTATGGCTACACCTTC.

CDR3 amino acids: CASSDFGHSGNTIYF. The CDR3 nucleotides read TGCGCCAGCAGTGATTTTGGGCACTCCGGAAACACCATATATTTT. The chain uses TRBV10-2 and TRBJ1-3; D not resolved. V lost 3 bases to trimming and J lost 4 bases, with 13 bases between them. The CDR3 sequence is 15 residues long. Per the germline V gene, CDR1 is WSHSY and CDR2 is SAAADI.

V is TRBV9 and J is TRBJ1-1; no reliable D call. The V end lost 0 bases, the J end lost 0 bases, and 9 bases lay between the germline ends. The CDR3 covers 15 residues. Germline V gives CDR1 SGDLS, CDR2 YYNGEE. In nucleotides, the CDR3 is TGTGCCAGCAGCGTAGTGGCAGACATGAACACTGAAGCTTTCTTT. Translating it yields CASSVVADMNTEAFF.

This chain joins TRBV6-5 and TRBJ2-1; 8 bases are a match to TRBD2. V gave up 5 bases and J gave up 4 bases; unmatched junction bases: 1. Germline V CDR1 and CDR2: MNHEY, SVGAGI. This CDR3 has 13 residues. CDR3 in amino acids: CASSTSGYNEQFF. The CDR3 DNA reads TGTGCCAGCAGTACTAGCGGATACAATGAGCAGTTCTTC.

This clone was counted between two and nine times. V gene TRBV3-1 (or the pseudogene TRBV3-2) combines with J gene TRBJ2-1; the D is unclear. The CDR3 sequence is 15 residues long. The V end was cut by 4 bases, the J end by 0 bases, with 10 bases between. Germline CDR1 and CDR2: LGHDT and YNNKEL (reference sequence). The CDR3, as DNA: TGTGCCAGCAGCCTTAGACTGAGCTCCTACAATGAGCAGTTCTTC. Encoded protein: CASSLRLSSYNEQFF.

The chain couples TRBV7-9 to TRBJ1-4; 9 bases match TRBD1. Per the germline V gene, CDR1 is SEHNR and CDR2 is FQNEAQ (reference sequence). CDR3 length: 13 residues. V was pared by 5 bases and J by 13 bases, with 8 bases of the junction left unmatched. The DNA of the CDR3 is TGTGCCAGCAGCCTAACAGGGGGCGGTGGACTGTTTTTT. Translating gives CASSLTGGGGLFF. Looking up the rest from reference TRBV7-9 and TRBJ1-4 gives the full variable domain: DTGVSQNPRHKITKRGQNVTFRCDPISEHNRLYWYRQTLGQGPEFLTYFQNEAQLEKSRLLSDRFSAERPKGSFSTLEIQRTEQGDSAMYLCASSLTGGGGLFFGSGTQLSVL.

The chain has TRBV5-6 and TRBJ1-2; 10 bases align to TRBD1. This CDR3 has 16 amino acids. Trimming at V came to 2 bases and at J to 6 bases, leaving 10 bases not matched to a gene. Per germline, CDR1 SGHDT and CDR2 YYEEEE. The CDR3 loop reads CASSFYTGTGVDGYTF. DNA of the CDR3: TGTGCCAGCAGCTTTTACACCGGGACAGGGGTTGATGGCTACACCTTC.

The chain is built from TRBV30 and TRBJ2-7; 14 positions agree with TRBD2. In germline, CDR1 is GTSNPN, CDR2 SVGIG (reference sequence). The CDR3 extends over 16 amino acids. V dropped 3 bases and J dropped 5; count of bases not matched to a gene: 9. CDR3 sequence (DNA): TGTGCCTGGAGCTGGGTGGGGGGACTAGCGGGAGACGAGCAGTACTTC. It yields the protein CAWSWVGGLAGDEQYF.

The table lists this clone with a few counts. J is TRBJ2-3 and V is TRBV5-1, with TRBD2 as a possible D gene (6 bases). V dropped 6 bases and J dropped 6 bases, with 17 bases sitting between them. CDR1 is SGHRS, CDR2 YFSETQ, per germline. The CDR3 loop spans 14 amino acids. CDR3 residues: CASKVEGFMDTQYF. The CDR3, as DNA: TGCGCCAGCAAGGTGGAGGGGTTTATGGATACGCAGTATTTT.

The chain has TRBV5-1 and TRBJ1-4, with D possibly being TRBD1 (5 bases). Per the germline V gene, CDR1 is SGHRS and CDR2 is YFSETQ. The CDR3 runs 16 residues. Trimming removed 0 bases from V and 8 bases from J, with 17 bases in between. In nucleotides, the CDR3 is TGCGCCAGCAGCTTGGCCTCCGGGCCGGCAGGGGAAAAACTGTTTTTT. Its protein product is CASSLASGPAGEKLFF.